The following is a T cell receptor (beta chain) sequence with its context. Its specificity is not known. The sample originates from a study of OX40 agonist ivuxolimab in advanced cancers. General study findings and limits: Expanded peripheral T cells had an undetermined antigen specificity.

Per the germline V gene, CDR1 is MNHNS and CDR2 is SASEGT. The CDR3 is 15 amino acids. The germline V and J ends were trimmed by 1 base and 4 bases, with 13 bases remaining between them. Measured with immunoSEQ multiplex PCR; TCRdb has only the in-frame clones, and not every one. In the table there are over 9,500 clones, more than 60% of which are singletons. This clonotype was sampled from an adult with an advanced solid tumor such as melanoma, head and neck, liver or kidney cancer. The sample was CD4+ or CD8+ T cells sorted from blood, taken in a trial of the OX40 agonist ivuxolimab. This rearrangement joins TRBV6-1 to TRBJ1-1; D gene unclear. CDR3: CASSEVRFMGTEAFF. The CDR3 nucleotides read TGTGCCAGCAGTGAAGTGAGGTTTATGGGCACTGAAGCTTTCTTT.